Listed here are 18 T cell receptor beta chains from one sample, sequenced in a study of T cell repertoires in ileal Crohn's disease. TCRdb's table, derived via immunoSEQ multiplex PCR, lists solely in-frame clones and lacks some. The top ten clones hold 11% of a sample with 9,500 to 15,000 clones, 82% of them seen once. Time point defined: neoterminal ileum biopsy at postoperative endoscopy, about 6 months after surgery. Sample: ileal tissue. These receptors were obtained from an adult with Crohn's disease.

This clone was observed a handful of times. The chain carries TRBV30 and TRBJ1-1; D unclear. V was trimmed by 0 bases and J by 5 bases, leaving 10 bases between them. CDR3 length equals 13 residues. Germline values: CDR1 GTSNPN, CDR2 SVGIG (reference sequence). The DNA of the CDR3 is TGTGCCTGGAGTGTGCGGGGATGGACTGAAGCTTTCTTT. It encodes CAWSVRGWTEAFF.

The chain couples TRBV5-1 to TRBJ2-5, with TRBD2 matching 12 bases. CDR3 length: 16 amino acids. CDR1 and CDR2 from the germline V gene are SGHRS and YFSETQ. J was trimmed by 5 bases and V by 4 bases; bases with no gene match: 9. For the CDR3, the DNA is TGCGCCAGCAGCCAGAACCCTAGCGGGGGGGCCGAGACCCAGTACTTC. Its translation is CASSQNPSGGAETQYF. Using reference TRBV5-1 and TRBJ2-5 for the parts outside the CDR3, the full variable domain is KAGVTQTPRYLIKTRGQQVTLSCSPISGHRSVSWYQQTPGQGLQFLFEYFSETQRNKGNFPGRFSGRQFSNSRSEMNVSTLELGDSALYLCASSQNPSGGAETQYFGPGTRLLVL.

The DNA of the CDR3 is TGTGCCTGGAGTGTACTGACAGGGTATAATGAAAAACTGTTTTTT. This codes for CAWSVLTGYNEKLFF. The gene calls are TRBV30 and TRBJ1-4, with 7 bases aligning to TRBD1. Unmatched junction bases numbered 5, after V lost 0 bases and J lost 4 bases. Looked up from germline, CDR1 is GTSNPN and CDR2 is SVGIG (reference sequence). The CDR3 totals 15 residues.

The chain recombines TRBV2 with TRBJ2-3, with D perhaps matching TRBD1 (6 bases). The CDR3 sequence is 15 residues long. Trimming stripped 7 bases from V and 1 base from J, with 15 bases between. Germline V gene lookup returns CDR1 SNHLY and CDR2 FYNNEI. The CDR3 nucleotides are TGTGCCAGCACCGCACTTAGACAGGGCACAGATACGCAGTATTTT. Translation: CASTALRQGTDTQYF.

V and J are TRBV10-3 and TRBJ1-2, with 10 bases identical to TRBD1. The CDR3 is 14 residues long. Germline values: CDR1 ENHRY, CDR2 SYGVKD. Losses at the gene ends were 2 bases for V and 3 bases for J; bases not matched to a gene: 0. The CDR3 DNA sequence: TGTGCCATCAGTGAGGGACAGGGGGACTATGGCTACACCTTC. Amino acids: CAISEGQGDYGYTF.

The chain employs TRBV9 and TRBJ1-2; 7 bases align to TRBD1. This CDR3 has 16 residues. The germline V gene encodes CDR1 SGDLS and CDR2 YYNGEE. V was clipped by 7 bases and J by 4 bases; unmatched bases: 16. The CDR3 loop is CASARQGGNNAYGYTF. DNA of the CDR3: TGTGCCAGCGCGAGACAGGGCGGAAATAATGCCTATGGCTACACCTTC.

The V gene is TRBV7-2, the J gene TRBJ2-7; possibly TRBD1 for D (8 bases). Trimming removed 4 bases from V and 5 bases from J, with 15 bases in between. The CDR3 spans 14 residues. Germline CDR1 SGHTA, CDR2 FQGNSA. CDR3 sequence: CASSSYRGGNEQYF. The CDR3 DNA follows: TGTGCCAGCAGCTCGTACAGGGGGGGGAACGAGCAGTACTTC.

This sequence joins TRBV6-4 and TRBJ1-2; no definite D call. In germline, CDR1 is MRHNA, CDR2 SNTAGT. Trimming shortened V by 8 bases and J by 0 bases, and 10 bases separated the two germline ends. The CDR3 runs to 13 residues. CDR3 sequence reads: CASPTLANYGYTF. The DNA for the CDR3 is TGTGCCAGCCCTACCCTGGCTAACTATGGCTACACCTTC.

The chain recombines TRBV29-1 with TRBJ2-1; TRBD2 aligns across 7 bases. The length of the CDR3 is 14 residues. Germline CDR1 is SQVTM and CDR2 is ANQGSEA. After removal of 4 bases from V and 7 bases from J, the junction contained 10 bases not matched to a gene. CDR3 loop: CSVGEAGDHNEQFF. The CDR3 DNA is TGCAGCGTTGGTGAGGCGGGAGATCATAATGAGCAGTTCTTC.

The V and J genes are TRBV7-9 and TRBJ1-5; possibly TRBD1 for D (5 bases). V lost 11 bases and J lost 6, with 20 bases in between. The CDR3 runs 14 residues. CDR1 is SEHNR, CDR2 FQNEAQ, per germline (reference sequence). The CDR3 spells CACSSGGDGQPQHF. CDR3 nucleotide sequence: TGTGCCTGCTCCTCCGGGGGGGATGGTCAGCCCCAGCATTTT. The whole variable domain, remainder taken from reference TRBV7-9 and TRBJ1-5, is DTGVSQNPRHKITKRGQNVTFRCDPISEHNRLYWYRQTLGQGPEFLTYFQNEAQLEKSRLLSDRFSAERPKGSFSTLEIQRTEQGDSAMYLCACSSGGDGQPQHFGDGTRLSIL.

The chain couples TRBV13 to TRBJ1-2; the D gene is possibly TRBD1 (5 bases). This CDR3 contains 14 residues. Trimming took off 1 base at V and 3 bases at J, with 9 bases between the two ends. Germline lookup yields CDR1 PRHDT and CDR2 FYEKMQ (reference sequence). The CDR3 region has the DNA TGTGCCAGCAGCTTAGCGGGCAGGGACTATGGCTACACCTTC. Translation: CASSLAGRDYGYTF.

DNA of the CDR3: TGTGCCAGCAGCTTGGGGCGGAACTCTGGAAACACCATATATTTT. Translated: CASSLGRNSGNTIYF. This sequence joins TRBV5-6 and TRBJ1-3; no clear D gene. This CDR3 has 15 amino acids. The germline CDR1 and CDR2 sequences are SGHDT and YYEEEE. V lost 0 bases and J 0 bases, leaving 7 bases between the germline ends.

The gene calls are TRBV4-2 and TRBJ2-2, with 7 bases aligning to TRBD2. J gave up 5 bases and V 7 bases, and 7 bases lay outside the gene matches. CDR1 LGHNA and CDR2 YNFKEQ come from the germline V gene. The CDR3 runs 14 residues. The CDR3 region has the DNA TGTGCCAGCATTGGGGGGGGGTTGACCGGGGAGCTGTTTTTT. The encoded protein is CASIGGGLTGELFF.

The V gene is TRBV28, the J gene TRBJ2-7, with 8 nucleotides matching TRBD2. V was pared by 6 bases and J by 0 bases, with 7 bases of the junction left unmatched. This CDR3 has 15 amino acids. The germline gives CDR1 MDHEN, CDR2 SYDVKM. CDR3 in amino acids: CASSQSGSVSYEQYF. Written as DNA, the CDR3 is TGTGCCAGCAGCCAGAGCGGGAGCGTCTCCTACGAGCAGTACTTC.

The chain recombines TRBV7-8 with TRBJ2-7; no reliable D call. From germline, CDR1 is SGHVS and CDR2 FQNEAQ. CDR3 length: 15 residues. V lost 1 base to trimming and J lost 0 bases, with 10 bases between them. The CDR3 coding sequence is TGTGCCAGCAGCTTAGGGCCAGTCGTCTCCTACGAGCAGTACTTC. Translating it yields CASSLGPVVSYEQYF.

The rearrangement links TRBV20-1 to TRBJ1-1; no reliable D call. CDR3 length: 10 amino acids. The ends were cut back, 7 bases at V and 8 bases at J, with 11 bases in the middle. Germline CDR1 reads DFQATT; CDR2 reads SNEGSKA (reference sequence). The CDR3 is CSGSKSEAFF. For the CDR3, the DNA is TGCAGTGGAAGCAAATCCGAAGCTTTCTTT.

This clone showed up just a few times. The V gene is TRBV11-3, the J gene TRBJ2-2, with D perhaps matching TRBD1 (7 bases). The germline V and J ends were trimmed by 1 base and 3 bases, with 12 bases remaining between them. The CDR3 is 16 residues long. Germline lookup yields CDR1 SGHNT and CDR2 YENEEA. The CDR3 DNA reads as TGTGCCAGCAGCTTAGGCGGGACAGTGTACACCGGGGAGCTGTTTTTT. It specifies CASSLGGTVYTGELFF.

The chain is built from TRBV9 and TRBJ2-3; D is perhaps TRBD2 (7 bases). This CDR3 has 17 amino acids. Germline assignment: CDR1 SGDLS and CDR2 YYNGEE. V was clipped by 3 bases and J by 3 bases, with 20 bases between them. The CDR3 spells CASSAIGGGRGTDTQYF. The CDR3 nucleotides read TGTGCCAGCAGCGCAATTGGGGGGGGCCGGGGTACAGATACGCAGTATTTT.